Sequencing of this T cell receptor (beta chain) was carried out in a study of blood T cell repertoires in COVID-19. Overall study context: COVID-19 samples, acute and convalescent, were from the United States, Italy and Spain.

Of note for this clone: Mismatch with germline at one junction end may stem from a read error.

Original data processing: Estimation of nucleated cell counts was performed using reference gene primer amplification. Method: immunoSEQ multiplex PCR; TCRdb's copy keeps in-frame clones and lacks some. V, J and clone size are taken as reported in that table, and D and trimming were inferred from the DNA itself. The repertoire holds about 190,000 clones, with about 81% as singletons. The TCR sequence derives from a woman in her thirties who had recovered from COVID-19. Sample: PBMCs or T cells enriched from blood (not recorded which).

CDR3 sequence: CASSTGLAGPTDTQYF. CDR3 bases: TGTGCTAGCAGCACGGGACTAGCGGGACCCACAGATACGCAGTATTTT. The chain recombines TRBV7-7 with TRBJ2-3; 13 positions agree with TRBD2. CDR1 is SSHAT, CDR2 FNYEAQ, per germline (reference sequence). This CDR3 has 16 amino acids.